Below are 10 T cell receptor beta chains sequenced from a single sample in a study of PD-1 blockade in classical Hodgkin lymphoma (dated by TCRdb to between 2020 and 2021). The label giving this sample's time point can be read as: cycle 4 day 1 (C4D1), after five to seven weeks of nivolumab. All trial patients had relapsed after autologous stem cell transplantation, with cohorts A, B and C differing in prior brentuximab vedotin exposure. Library method: the immunoSEQ multiplex PCR assay. In its TCRdb copy, this immuneACCESS table keeps in-frame sequences only and misses some clones. Where compared with another copy, unresolved V genes explain less than half of these, and the others have no known cause. The sample table holds about 50,000 clones, of which 90% were seen once. In total, the top ten clones hold about 15% of the sample. Sample: peripheral blood mononuclear cells (PBMCs), taken before the fourth cycle of nivolumab. These TCRs come from a human donor with classical Hodgkin lymphoma.

The J gene is TRBJ2-3, the V gene TRBV11-2; no definite D call. Germline V gene data show CDR1 as SGHAT and CDR2 as FQNNGV. The CDR3 sequence is 14 residues long. V lost 2 bases, J lost 4 bases, and 10 bases lay in between. The CDR3 DNA reads TGTGCCAGCAGCTTACTAGTGTTCTCAGATACGCAGTATTTT. Encoded protein: CASSLLVFSDTQYF.

This clone appeared once. The chain uses TRBV30 and TRBJ1-2; no clear D. V lost 0 bases and J 7 bases, leaving 6 bases between the germline ends. Germline CDR1 is GTSNPN and CDR2 is SVGIG (reference sequence). The CDR3 consists of 11 residues. The CDR3 DNA reads TGTGCCTGGAGTGTACGGACTGGCTACACCTTC. It is translated as CAWSVRTGYTF. The full variable domain, with the rest looked up from reference TRBV30 and TRBJ1-2, is SQTIHQWPATLVQPVGSPLSLECTVEGTSNPNLYWYRQAAGRGLQLLFYSVGIGQISSEVPQNLSASRPQDRQFILSSKKLLLSDSGFYLCAWSVRTGYTFGSGTRLTVV.

The chain carries TRBV7-3 and TRBJ2-1; D assignment may be TRBD1 or TRBD2 (6 bases each). V shed 0 bases and J shed 3 bases, with 12 bases lying between them. The CDR3 has 16 amino acids. CDR1 is SGHTA and CDR2 is FQGTGA in the germline V gene. CDR3 sequence reads: CASSLTSGAIYNEQFF. As DNA, the CDR3 is TGTGCCAGCAGCTTAACGTCGGGGGCTATCTACAATGAGCAGTTCTTC.

This chain joins TRBV12-5 and TRBJ1-4; a possible D gene is TRBD1 (6 bases). V gave up 2 bases and J gave up 7 bases, with 14 bases separating them. The CDR3 covers 15 residues. The V gene's germline CDR1 is LGHNT and CDR2 FRNRAP. The CDR3 region has the DNA TGTGCTAGTGGTTTGACCAGGGGTATGGGTGAAAAACTGTTTTTT. Its translation is CASGLTRGMGEKLFF.

The chain joins TRBV19 to TRBJ2-7; 12 bases align to TRBD2. Trimming cost V 4 bases and J 5 bases; bases outside gene matches: 9. This CDR3 region has 16 residues. Germline loops: CDR1 LNHDA, CDR2 SQIVND (reference sequence). CDR3 loop: CASSTPSGRAGDEQYF. The CDR3 region has the DNA TGTGCCAGTAGTACCCCTAGCGGGAGGGCCGGGGACGAGCAGTACTTC.

This chain joins TRBV19 and TRBJ1-4; TRBD1 agrees at 9 bases. The CDR3 runs 17 residues. The germline V gene has CDR1 LNHDA and CDR2 SQIVND (reference sequence). Trimming at V came to 6 bases and at J to 7 bases, leaving 15 bases not matched to a gene. The CDR3 reads CASSNIRRKDRGEKLFF. The CDR3 bases are TGTGCCAGTAGCAATATTAGGCGGAAGGACAGGGGTGAAAAACTGTTTTTT.

This chain links TRBV27 with TRBJ2-7; either TRBD1 or TRBD2 may supply D (6 bases each). CDR1 is MNHEY and CDR2 is SMNVEV in the germline V gene (reference sequence). The CDR3 is 14 residues long. V was trimmed by 2 bases and J by 8 bases, leaving 16 bases between them. Here the CDR3 reads CASSLGLPGAKQYF. The CDR3 coding sequence is TGTGCCAGCAGTTTAGGATTGCCGGGGGCGAAGCAGTACTTC.

Relative to its sample, this clone is medium-sized. The chain is built from TRBV6-6 and TRBJ1-5, with 7 bases aligning to TRBD1. CDR3 length: 13 residues. The J segment lost 6 bases and the V segment lost 8 bases, leaving 7 bases of the junction unmatched. Per the germline V gene, CDR1 is MNHNY and CDR2 is SVGAGI (reference sequence). Here the CDR3 reads CASGSDRTQPQHF. The CDR3 DNA reads as TGTGCCAGCGGGTCGGACAGGACTCAGCCCCAGCATTTT.

This chain connects TRBV6-6 to TRBJ2-7; D is possibly TRBD2 (5 bases). The CDR3 consists of 14 residues. Per the germline V gene, CDR1 is MNHNY and CDR2 is SVGAGI (reference sequence). V was pared by 4 bases and J by 3 bases, with 13 bases between. The CDR3 reads CASSSGEEGYEQYF. CDR3 DNA sequence: TGTGCCAGCAGTTCTGGGGAAGAGGGCTACGAGCAGTACTTC.

The chain is built from TRBV5-1 and TRBJ2-7, with 10 bases fitting TRBD1. The CDR3 loop spans 15 amino acids. Germline values: CDR1 SGHRS, CDR2 YFSETQ. With V trimmed by 1 base and J by 1 base, 2 bases remained unmatched. The CDR3 protein is CASSLLGQGSYEQYF. DNA of the CDR3: TGCGCCAGCAGCTTGCTGGGACAGGGGTCCTACGAGCAGTACTTC.